The 4 T cell receptor beta chains given below trace back to one sample, sequenced in a study of T cell repertoires in cytomegalovirus infection. Each CDR3 protein gets one entry after TCRdb re-called the reads with MiXCR. Here the sample spans 360,000 or so distinct CDR3 sequences, roughly 36% being singletons. These TCRs' antigens remain unknown. This specimen was cultured PBMCs, taken from culture after CMV antigen stimulation. These receptors originate from a human donor in good health (CMV status not recorded). Some clones in this sample may be carry-over from other donors' samples.

The rearrangement links TRBV7-2 to TRBJ2-7, with no clear D. Germline CDR1 is SGHTA and CDR2 is FQGNSA. This CDR3 has 15 residues. The V end lost 5 bases, the J end lost 1 base, and 15 bases lay between the germline ends. This CDR3 reads CASSLEALVSYEQYF. The CDR3 nucleotides are TGTGCCAGCAGCCTAGAAGCACTTGTATCCTACGAGCAGTACTTC. The whole variable domain, filled in from reference TRBV7-2 and TRBJ2-7, reads GAGVSQSPSNKVTEKGKDVELRCDPISGHTALYWYRQSLGQGLEFLIYFQGNSAPDKSGLPSDRFSAERTGGSVSTLTIQRTQQEDSAVYLCASSLEALVSYEQYFGPGTRLTVT.

This clonotype was seen only a few times. This chain links TRBV7-2 with TRBJ2-3; TRBD1 matches at 7 bases. CDR1 and CDR2 from the germline V gene are SGHTA and FQGNSA. V dropped 2 bases and J dropped 4; count of bases not matched to a gene: 9. This CDR3 comprises 16 residues. The CDR3 sequence is CASSLYVTGSADTQYF. The DNA for the CDR3 is TGTGCCAGCAGCTTATACGTGACAGGGTCGGCAGATACGCAGTATTTT.

In its sample, this clonotype was seen a few times. This chain connects TRBV12-3 or TRBV12-4 to TRBJ2-1, with a possible D match to TRBD2 (6 bases). The CDR3 totals 13 residues. Trimming cost V 7 bases and J 8 bases, with 15 bases left between them. The CDR3 nucleotides are TGTGCCAGCACTGGGGGACTTGGGGATGAGCAGTTCTTC. It codes for CASTGGLGDEQFF.

A word on this clonotype: A junction boundary mismatches the germline segment, possibly from a read error. The chain uses TRBV5-3 and TRBJ1-1, with D perhaps TRBD1 (5 bases). TRBV5-3 is flagged as an ORF with uncertain function. This CDR3 comprises 16 residues. The CDR3 sequence: CASSLGGPTTGAEAFF. In nucleotides, the CDR3 is TGTGCCAGCAGCTTGGGGGGACCGACGACCGGGGCTGAAGCTTTCTTT.